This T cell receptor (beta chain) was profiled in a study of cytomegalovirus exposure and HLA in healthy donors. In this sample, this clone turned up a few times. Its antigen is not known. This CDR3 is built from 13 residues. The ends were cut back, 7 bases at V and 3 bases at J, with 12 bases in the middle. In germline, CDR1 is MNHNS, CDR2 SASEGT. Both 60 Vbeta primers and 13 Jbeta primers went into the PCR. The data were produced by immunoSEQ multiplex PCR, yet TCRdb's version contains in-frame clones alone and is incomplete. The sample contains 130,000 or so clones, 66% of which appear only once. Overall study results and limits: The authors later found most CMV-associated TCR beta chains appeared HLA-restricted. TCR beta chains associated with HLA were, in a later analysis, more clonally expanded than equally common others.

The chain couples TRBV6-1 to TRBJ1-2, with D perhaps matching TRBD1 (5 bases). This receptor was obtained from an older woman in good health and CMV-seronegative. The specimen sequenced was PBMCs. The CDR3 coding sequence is TGTGCCAGCACCAGGGCTCGAGACTATGGCTACACCTTC. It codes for CASTRARDYGYTF.